This T cell receptor (beta chain) was sequenced for a study of T cells in Graves' hyperthyroidism and ophthalmopathy (dated by TCRdb to about 2019). Regarding the study in general: Peripheral blood samples were taken at the time of initial diagnosis, prior to any treatment. The paper describes TCR Vbeta CDR3 sequencing of some 130 peripheral blood samples, made up of about 41 ophthalmopathy patients, 70 to 75 hyperthyroidism patients and about 17 progressor patients. To identify TCR V-J signatures that set the groups apart, the researchers used a discovery cohort of roughly 100 patients, made up of 40 to 45 with Graves' ophthalmopathy and about 55 with stable Graves' hyperthyroidism. Prospective prediction of ophthalmopathy was tested in an independent validation cohort consisting of fewer than 20 hyperthyroidism patients and around 16 patients who later progressed to ophthalmopathy. For training and testing, the 95 to 100 patients in the discovery cohort were randomly divided in a 7:3 ratio. In addition, the study compared T-cell repertoires in thyroid tissue and in blood from 6 or 7 Graves' hyperthyroidism patients. After sampling, hyperthyroidism patients received methimazole starting at 30 mg daily, and ophthalmopathy patients received high-dose intravenous methylprednisolone.

The germline V gene (reference sequence) yields SEHNR for CDR1 and FQNEAQ for CDR2. CDR3 length: 13 amino acids, cysteine to phenylalanine. The DNA shown is the 39-base CDR3, in frame from base 1. Trimming takes 10 bases off V and 6 bases off J; junction bases not matched to a gene: 4. What the authors observed across the whole study: No statistical method was used to set the sample size in advance, and investigators knew the group allocation. Most expanded thyroid clonotypes (frequency above 0.001) were also detected in blood, suggesting blood repertoires may reflect thyroid immune responses. During validation, the model predicted progression to ophthalmopathy a median of around six months ahead of onset, with approximately 71% sensitivity and less than 85% specificity. A 13 V-J signature model separated ophthalmopathy from stable hyperthyroidism, with 87.88% sensitivity and 81% to 82% specificity in cross-validation and 80%/75% in testing.

This clonotype was detected only a few times. No cognate antigen has been identified for it. No qualities accompany the bases; no much larger clone lies one base away. The TCR beta CDR3 regions were amplified from RNA transcripts. For the first round of RT-PCR on the TCR CDR3, the HTBI primer set was used together with the Qiagen OneStep RT-PCR kit. Libraries were constructed in a second round of multiplex PCR, after which size selection and purification were performed. Paired-end sequencing of the libraries was performed with 100 bp reads on an Illumina HiSeq2000. On the study's bioinformatics: SOAPnuke was used to process the raw data, throwing out any read that contained adapters or uncalled bases, had a mean Phred below 15, or lacked an exact constant-primer or identifier match. COPE v1.2.5 was used to merge high-quality paired reads, and clonotypes were defined as unique nucleotide sequences. Clonotypes were aligned to IMGT TRBV, TRBD and TRBJ reference segments using MiTCR v1.1. Only V-J combinations with frequency above 0.0001, covering about 99% of repertoires, were analysed. The TCS score was defined as F50 (clonal expansion) divided by E x V (chaos), with BLOSUM62-based TCRdist calculated between CDR3 peptides within each V-J. Welch's t-statistics and random forest reduced 514 V-J features to under 15, which were used in a naive Bayes classifier (R e1071). TCRdb applied fastp at Q25 and MiXCR to the public reads, then kept only in-frame beta chains. All rows with the same CDR3 protein become a single entry with the most common DNA and genes. TCRdb, not the original authors, processed these V and J calls. The sample includes fewer than 400,000 distinct CDR3 sequences, with roughly an eighth observed a single time. The top ten constitute approximately 29% of the sample.

Ophthalmopathy patients had moderately to severely active disease, Clinical Activity Score of at least 3, NOSPECS grade of at least 4, and duration under 3 months. Exclusion was applied to patients with uncontrolled infections, other autoimmune diseases, pregnancy or lactation. Clinical symptoms, serum thyroxine and TRAb, thyroid ultrasound, and orbital computed tomography formed the basis for the diagnoses. PBMCs were separated from under 11 ml of fresh peripheral blood using Ficoll-Paque density gradient centrifugation. Total RNA was extracted using Trizol reagent, and RNA quality was assessed on an Agilent 2100 Bioanalyzer.

Sequences were obtained from blood. This sequence was found in a man over 45 with Graves' ophthalmopathy. The chain is encoded by TRBV7-9 joined to TRBJ1-6; 9 nucleotides in the junction match TRBD1. The DNA sequence is TGTGCCATTGGGACAGGGACTAATTCACCCCTCCACTTT. It translates to CAIGTGTNSPLHF.